This TCR beta chain was sequenced for a study of T cells in Graves' hyperthyroidism and ophthalmopathy. This clonotype was found many times. What it recognizes is unknown. Duration under 3 months, a NOSPECS grade of at least 4, and a Clinical Activity Score of at least 3 characterized the ophthalmopathy patients. The study, taken as a whole, reports: In blood, most of the thyroid clonotypes expanded above 0.001 were also present. Ophthalmopathy prediction by the model preceded onset by a median about 6 months.

Trimming took 2 bases from V and 2 from J, leaving 17 bases between them. CDR3 length: 17 residues. CDR1 SGHAT and CDR2 FQNNGV come from the germline V gene. Amplified TCR beta CDR3 regions came from RNA transcripts. During a first-round RT-PCR of the TCR CDR3, the HTBI primer set was used. From the multiplex PCR reads, TCRdb called clonotypes with MiXCR, one entry per CDR3 protein. Among a few hundred thousand distinct CDR3 sequences, 14% were seen once, and the ten largest hold around a fifth. The chain uses TRBV11-2 and TRBJ2-3; D call uncertain. The sequence came from a woman in her twenties or thirties with Graves' ophthalmopathy. Sequencing input: blood. The CDR3 DNA is TGTGCCAGCAGCTTACCATATAGGGTCCTCCTCACAGATACGCAGTATTTT. It yields the protein CASSLPYRVLLTDTQYF.